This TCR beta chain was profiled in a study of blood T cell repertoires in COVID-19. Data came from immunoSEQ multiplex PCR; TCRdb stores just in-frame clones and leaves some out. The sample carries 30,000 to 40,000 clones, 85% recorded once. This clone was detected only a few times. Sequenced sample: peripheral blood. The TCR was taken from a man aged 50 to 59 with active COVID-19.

The CDR3, as DNA: TGCAGTGCTAGTCGCGGACAGGGATTCTACGAGCAGTACTTC. Protein: CSASRGQGFYEQYF. The chain links TRBV20-1 to TRBJ2-7; 8 bases agree with TRBD1. The CDR3 is 14 residues long. Germline trimming cut 3 bases from V and 3 bases from J; bases unmatched to any gene: 7. From germline, CDR1 is DFQATT and CDR2 SNEGSKA (reference sequence).